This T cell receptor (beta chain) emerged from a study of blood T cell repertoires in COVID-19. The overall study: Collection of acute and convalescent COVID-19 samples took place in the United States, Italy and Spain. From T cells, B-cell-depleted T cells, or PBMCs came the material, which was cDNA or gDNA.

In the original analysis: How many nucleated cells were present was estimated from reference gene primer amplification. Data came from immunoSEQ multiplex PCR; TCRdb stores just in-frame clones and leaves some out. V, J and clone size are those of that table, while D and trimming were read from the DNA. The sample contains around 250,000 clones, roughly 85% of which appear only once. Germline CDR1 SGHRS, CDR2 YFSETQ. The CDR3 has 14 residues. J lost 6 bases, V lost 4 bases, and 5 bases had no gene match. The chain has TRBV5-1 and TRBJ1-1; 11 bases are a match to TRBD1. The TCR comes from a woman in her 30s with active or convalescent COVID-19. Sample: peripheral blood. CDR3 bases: TGCGCCAGCAGCACGGGACAGGGGGGAGCTGAAGCTTTCTTT. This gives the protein CASSTGQGGAEAFF.